These 5 T cell receptor beta chains were all obtained from the same sample, sequenced in a study of T-cell reconstitution after alpha-beta-depleted transplantation in children. Unique molecular identifiers were used to barcode this TCRbeta library. TCRdb itself ran the PCR reads through MiXCR, one entry per CDR3 protein. The top ten hold under 45% of the sample, which has 610,000 or so distinct CDR3 sequences, over 20% seen once. The input for sequencing was PBMCs, taken before TCRalphabeta/CD19-depleted stem cell transplant. The receptors were gathered from a boy under three years old with Wiskott-Aldrich syndrome, due to receive a stem cell transplant.

This chain connects TRBV20-1 to TRBJ2-7; 7 nucleotides match TRBD2. The CDR3 is 13 residues long. The germline gives CDR1 DFQATT, CDR2 SNEGSKA (reference sequence). The trim removed 4 bases at V and 3 bases at J, leaving 6 bases unmatched. The CDR3 nucleotides read TGCAGTGCTACTCGGGACTACGGCTACGAGCAGTACTTC. Translation gives CSATRDYGYEQYF.

The chain combines TRBV25-1 with TRBJ2-3; tentatively, D is TRBD2 (5 bases). V was clipped by 8 bases and J by 5 bases, with 8 bases between them. The CDR3 runs 11 residues. In germline, CDR1 is MGHDK, CDR2 SYGVNS. CDR3 loop: CASGTRDTQYF. As DNA, the CDR3 is TGTGCCAGCGGCACTAGAGATACGCAGTATTTT.

The CDR3: CASSPGWLGDNEQFF. CDR3 nucleotides: TGTGCCAGCAGCCCGGGGTGGTTGGGAGACAATGAGCAGTTCTTC. The chain uses TRBV12-3 or TRBV12-4 and TRBJ2-1, with D perhaps TRBD2 (5 bases). This CDR3 spans 15 amino acids. Deletions cut 6 bases from V and 5 bases from J, with 17 bases between.

The chain uses TRBV27 and TRBJ2-7; TRBD2 might be the D (5 bases). With 1 base removed from V and 3 bases from J, the gap between germline ends came to 7 bases. Germline V gene data show CDR1 as MNHEY and CDR2 as SMNVEV (reference sequence). The CDR3 is 13 amino acids. The DNA of the CDR3 is TGTGCCAGCAGTTTATTAGCGAACTACGAGCAGTACTTC. Translating gives CASSLLANYEQYF.

This clonotype turned up a few times. The V and J genes are TRBV7-7 and TRBJ2-5; D is undetermined. V was trimmed by 3 bases and J by 1 base, leaving 6 bases between them. The CDR3 extends over 13 amino acids. Germline CDR1 and CDR2: SSHAT and FNYEAQ (reference sequence). As DNA, the CDR3 is TGTGCCAGCAGCTTCTACACCCAAGAGACCCAGTACTTC. Its protein is CASSFYTQETQYF.